These T cell receptor beta chains were read from a single sample in a study of tumor and adjacent non-tumor tissue in lung cancer. TCRdb passed the multiplex PCR reads through MiXCR, listing each CDR3 protein once. The table records some 97,000 distinct CDR3 sequences, less than 75% of them present only once. Specimen: distant non-tumor lung tissue. These TCRs come from a man aged 25 to 45 with non-small cell lung cancer. Each CDR3 is given with its conserved first and last residue. A D gene is named only where the DNA matches it firmly. The size of a clone is reported for some rows only, either as once, few or many, or as a class for expanded clones.

j_gene | abundance | d_gene | v_gene | CDR3nt | CDR3aa
TRBJ2-7 | - | TRBD1 | TRBV4-3 | TGCGCCAACAGCCACACGACAGGGTCCTCCTACGAGCAGTACTTC | CANSHTTGSSYEQYF
TRBJ2-3 | - | - | TRBV29-1 | TGCAGCGTTGGAGCGGATACGCAGTATTTT | CSVGADTQYF
TRBJ1-6 | - | - | TRBV10-3 | TGCGCCATCACGGACGACGTCAGCTATAATTCACCCGTCCACTTT | CAITDDVSYNSPVHF
TRBJ2-2 | - | - | TRBV5-6 | TGTGCCAGCAGTTGGGGGTCAAGAACCGGGGAGCTGTTTTTT | CASSWGSRTGELFF
TRBJ1-1 | - | - | TRBV29-1 | TGCAGCGTCGCTCCGGGGATAGGGCTGGCTGAAGCTTTCTTT | CSVAPGIGLAEAFF
TRBJ1-1 | - | - | TRBV4-3 | TGCGCCAGCAACCAAGATCCGATAGGAGGGAACACTGAAGCTTTCTTT | CASNQDPIGGNTEAFF
TRBJ1-1 | - | - | TRBV29-1 | TGCAGCGTTGAAGGGACTAACCTGCCCGCCCCTTTCTTT | CSVEGTNLPAPFF
TRBJ2-5 | - | - | TRBV11-2 | TGTGCCAGCAGCTTAGAGGCGCGAGGTACAGGTGGAGAGACACAGTACTTC | CASSLEARGTGGETQYF
TRBJ1-1 | - | - | TRBV6-2/TRBV6-3 | TGTGCCAGCACTCCGGGACGGTTGGACACTGAAGCTTTCTTT | CASTPGRLDTEAFF
TRBJ2-3 | - | - | TRBV11-2 | TGTGCCACCAGCGTCGGGACTTTGTGGCAATATTTT | CATSVGTLWQYF
TRBJ1-1 | - | - | TRBV5-1 | TGCGCCAGCAGCATCACATGGGGCCTTACCGAAGCTTTCTTT | CASSITWGLTEAFF
TRBJ1-4 | medium-sized | - | TRBV6-6 | TGTGCCAGCAGTTACCCCCTGACGGGGGGAGCTAATGAAAAACTGTTTTTT | CASSYPLTGGANEKLFF
TRBJ2-1 | - | TRBD2 | TRBV20-1 | TGCAGTGCTTTAGATACGCTCACTAGCGTGAGAGGAGAGCAGTTCTTC | CSALDTLTSVRGEQFF
TRBJ2-3 | few | - | TRBV11-2 | TGTACCAGCAGCTTAGATCTCAAGCCAGCGACAGATACGCAGTATTTT | CTSSLDLKPATDTQYF
TRBJ2-1 | once | - | TRBV24-1 | TGTGCCACCAGTGATCCACGGACTTCCCCACGTCGGGAGCAGTTCTTC | CATSDPRTSPRREQFF
TRBJ2-1 | - | - | TRBV11-3 | TGTGCCAGCAGCTTCACAGGGGAGGGTGATCAGTTCTTC | CASSFTGEGDQFF
TRBJ1-1 | - | - | TRBV6-2/TRBV6-3 | TGTGCCAGCAGGAGGACAGTGGAACAAACCGAAGCTTTCTTT | CASRRTVEQTEAFF
TRBJ2-7 | - | - | TRBV4-1 | TGCGCCAGCAGCCAAGTTGAGACGGGAAGTACTTACGAGCAGTACTTC | CASSQVETGSTYEQYF
TRBJ2-1 | - | - | TRBV21-1 | TGTGCCAGCAGCACTCCCGGGACTAGCGGGAGCTCCTACAATGAGCAGTTCTTC | CASSTPGTSGSSYNEQFF
TRBJ2-1 | few | - | TRBV12-3/TRBV12-4 | TGTGCCAGCGGTCAACCAGGATTGAGCTACAATGAGCAGTTCTTC | CASGQPGLSYNEQFF
TRBJ1-4 | many | - | TRBV6-5 | TGTGCCAGCAGTCAGGGCTCCCTTTCTGAAGAAAAACTGTTTTTT | CASSQGSLSEEKLFF
TRBJ2-3 | - | TRBD2 | TRBV20-1 | TGCAGTGCCAATAGTCGGCGGGAGGGCACAGATACGCAGTTTTTT | CSANSRREGTDTQFF
TRBJ1-1 | - | TRBD1 | TRBV25-1 | TGTGCCAGCAGATCACAGGGGGAAGGTGAAGCTTTCTTT | CASRSQGEGEAFF
TRBJ2-7 | - | - | TRBV20-1 | TGCAGTGCTAGAGGTCTGCCCTACGAGCAGTACTTC | CSARGLPYEQYF
TRBJ2-3 | - | - | TRBV11-2 | TGTGCCAGCAGCTTAAGGATGCTAGCGAGAGCTGGCCAGTATTTT | CASSLRMLARAGQYF
TRBJ2-7 | - | TRBD1 | TRBV18 | TGTGCCAGCTCGCCCAGGAGGGACAGGGCCTACGAGCAGTACTTC | CASSPRRDRAYEQYF
TRBJ2-2 | - | - | TRBV20-1 | TGCAGTGCTAGCCGACAGGAGGCGGACACGGGGGAGCTGTTTTTT | CSASRQEADTGELFF
TRBJ2-2 | many | - | TRBV12-3/TRBV12-4 | TGTGCCAGCAGAAGTTTTCTGGACACCGGGGAGCTGTTTTTT | CASRSFLDTGELFF
TRBJ2-3 | once | - | TRBV6-6 | TGTGCCAGCAGTTACAGAGAGGTGGATGCGCAGTATTTT | CASSYREVDAQYF
TRBJ2-7 | - | - | TRBV4-1 | TGCGCCAGCAGCCAGGACGAGACAGGACAGAGCTACGAGGACTACTTC | CASSQDETGQSYEDYF
TRBJ1-5 | once | TRBD1 | TRBV6-2/TRBV6-3 | TGTGCCAGCCAACCGAACAGGGGCAAGGGCAATCAGCCCCAGCATTTT | CASQPNRGKGNQPQHF
TRBJ2-3 | - | TRBD2 | TRBV11-3 | TGTGTCAGCAGCCCAATTGGGGGAGGGGCGACAGATATGCAGTATTTT | CVSSPIGGGATDMQYF
TRBJ2-5 | once | TRBD2 | TRBV11-3 | TGTGCCAGCAGTCCTGGACTAGCGGGACCAGAGACCCAATACTTC | CASSPGLAGPETQYF
TRBJ2-1 | many | - | TRBV5-1 | TGCGCCAGCAGCGAATACTCAGACGATGAGCAGTTCTTC | CASSEYSDDEQFF
TRBJ2-2 | - | - | TRBV6-2/TRBV6-3 | TGTGCCGGCAGTTCCGGGACGGACATCGGGGAGCTGTTTTTT | CAGSSGTDIGELFF